This entry features one T cell receptor beta chain sequence. Its antigen is unknown. No base qualities exist here, and no much larger clone lies one base off it. Using the deep immunoSEQ assay, TCR CDR3 regions were amplified from genomic DNA by multiplex PCR. Extracted genomic DNA from each cell subset was distributed evenly across all wells of several immunoSEQ 96-well plates, and each plate was treated as a replicate. Each replicate PCR for sorted subsets received roughly 0.2 ug genomic DNA, equal to about 30,000 T cell genomes. Purified libraries were quantified with a Qubit 3.0 fluorometer, sized on a Bioanalyzer 2100, and re-quantified with the KAPA Library Quantification kit. Every immunoSEQ 96-well plate was sequenced on a dedicated single-read 150-cycle Illumina NextSeq 550 flow cell. In the authors' own workflow: The immunoSEQ output contained only junctional sequences without quality scores, so filtering could not match that applied to full-length reads. To assign V/J genes and CDR3, sequences were annotated using PyIR, a Python wrapper for IgBLAST v1.9, with IMGT germline references. Reads were removed for weak V/J assignments (E-value above 1e-6), missing CDR3, stop codons, out-of-frame junctions, or ambiguous translated residues. V3J clonotypes were defined by identical inferred V gene, J gene, and CDR3 amino acid sequence. Percentage overlap between repertoires was calculated by dividing the number of shared unique clonotypes by the size of the smaller repertoire. Richness of each repertoire was evaluated using RTK rarefaction, the Chao1 estimator, and Recon v2.1 estimates of unobserved clonotypes. Generation probabilities for all TCRbeta clonotypes obtained by the gDNA method from a handful of donors were computed using OLGA. TCRdb limited this immuneACCESS table to in-frame rearrangements with V and J called. A share of clones is missing; checked studies link under half to unresolved V genes, and the rest is unexplained. The V and J calls and clone size were taken over from that table, and D and trimming were inferred from the DNA. Across this sample there are about 870,000 clones, with 92% seen only once. Together, the top ten hold less than 25% of the sample.

This sample was taken from a study of shared clonotypes between healthy human individuals (dated by TCRdb to 2018 to 2020). The study in broad terms: The cohort comprised a couple of women and a few men aged 18 to 49 years. Per donor, three plates each were used for CD4 naive and CD4 memory, two for CD8 naive, and one for CD8 memory. To estimate repertoire size and how much clonotypes are shared between individuals, the study performed deep sequencing of blood TCR repertoires from roughly five healthy adults. Different laboratories and diverse techniques were used to prepare libraries and sequence TCR repertoires, to increase sequencing depth and limit assay-specific biases. Each donor's leukapheresis produced roughly between about 0.9 and 9.5 billion PBMCs.

For the CD8 naive samples, CD45RO-negative cells were positively selected for CCR7, yielding a CD45RA+CCR7+ population from which TemRA cells were excluded. The donors were healthy, HIV-negative adults who had no recently reported acute infections or vaccinations. Only Caucasian adults living in Nashville, Tennessee, USA were represented among the donors. Blood was collected by leukapheresis, and PBMCs were isolated by Ficoll-Histopaque density gradient centrifugation and then cryopreserved in liquid nitrogen vapor phase. Analytical flow cytometry was used to check the purity and quantity of every magnetically sorted T cell population. Genomic DNA was isolated from each sorted fraction and quantified by UV absorbance on a Nanodrop 2000c. What the work shows at the level of the full study, not this receptor alone: Compared with non-shared clonotypes, the clonotypes found in all four sorted-subset donors had higher generation probabilities. Pairwise subsampling indicated that sequencing depth was expected to affect the degree of clonotype sharing among donors. Incomplete sequencing was indicated by rarefaction of sorted-subset datasets, despite the large sequencing depth. Because the study included a small number of donors, the genetic and exposure-history diversity represented was limited. Sharing across a few donors was observed for approximately 4.6% of naive CD4, over 3% of naive CD8, 2.3% of memory CD4, and roughly 0.4% of memory CD8 clonotypes. Only blood was sampled, and tissue TCR repertoires likely differ from those in blood. Estimated clonotype richness was generally larger for naive than for memory subsets.

V drops 2 bases and J drops 7 bases, leaving 9 bases in between. The CDR3 spans 13 residues, from the cysteine through the phenylalanine. Only the CDR3 region is kept as DNA, spanning 39 bases read in frame from base 1. As encoded in the germline V gene, CDR1 is MNHNS while CDR2 is SASEGT. The sequenced sample consisted of naive CD8+ T cells sorted from blood. The label giving this sample's cell subset or site can be read as: CD45RA+CCR7+. The source is a man aged 30 to 45 in good health. Recombination joined TRBV6-1 with TRBJ1-5, with the D segment identity uncertain. The base sequence is TGTGCCAGCAGTGAAACGGGAAAGCAGCCCCAGCATTTT. This translates into CASSETGKQPQHF.